The T cell receptor (beta chain) described here comes from a study of OX40 agonist ivuxolimab in advanced cancers. Comments on this clone: Its target is not known.

Notes on the study in general: No antigen was identified for the clonally expanded peripheral T cells.

Sequencing was performed with immunoSEQ multiplex PCR; in TCRdb, only in-frame clones are kept and a portion is missing. The sample yields 55,000 or so clones, less than 90% seen once. The sample here was CD4+ or CD8+ T cells sorted from blood, taken in a trial of the OX40 agonist ivuxolimab. The sequence was obtained from an adult with an advanced solid tumor such as melanoma, head and neck, liver or kidney cancer.

The CDR3 protein is CASSDPLFSYNEQFF. DNA of the CDR3: TGTGCCAGCAGTGATCCTTTGTTCTCCTACAATGAGCAGTTCTTC. V is TRBV25-1 and J is TRBJ2-1; D remains ambiguous. Germline V lookup: CDR1 MGHDK, CDR2 SYGVNS. Trimming shortened V by 3 bases and J by 0 bases, and 9 bases separated the two germline ends. This CDR3 spans 15 amino acids. Full variable domain (remainder filled in from reference TRBV25-1 and TRBJ2-1): EADIYQTPRYLVIGTGKKITLECSQTMGHDKMYWYQQDPGMELHLIHYSYGVNSTEKGDLSSESTVSRIRTEHFPLTLESARPSHTSQYLCASSDPLFSYNEQFFGPGTRLTVL.